Listed here is a single T cell receptor (beta chain). The target antigen is unknown. The final CDR3 position lacks the conserved phenylalanine or tryptophan, pointing to a likely read error. Because the CDR3's place on the DNA is in doubt, the DNA is left out and the CDR3 is given as listed by TCRdb. TCRdb called the 5' RACE reads again in MiXCR, with one record for every CDR3 protein. The sample has about 14,000 distinct CDR3 sequences, less than 40% seen once. This record comes from a study of T cell repertoires and leukemia-associated antigens. Study as a whole: Effective reads per sample ranged from about 3.3 to 5.0 million.

Study results and limitations: Expanded clones' antigen specificity and function were not directly tested. No significant group difference appeared in Vbeta, Jbeta or VDJ counts.

The CD3+ T cells first had an overnight rest without serum. Sequenced sample: CD3+ T cells sorted from blood and cultured. The sequence derives from a female donor in good health.

The CDR3 sequence is CASRGVRTGEQFL. This rearrangement joins TRBV24-1 to TRBJ2-2. The CDR3 numbers 13 amino acids, ends counted. Looked up from germline, CDR1 is KGHDR and CDR2 is SFDVKD.